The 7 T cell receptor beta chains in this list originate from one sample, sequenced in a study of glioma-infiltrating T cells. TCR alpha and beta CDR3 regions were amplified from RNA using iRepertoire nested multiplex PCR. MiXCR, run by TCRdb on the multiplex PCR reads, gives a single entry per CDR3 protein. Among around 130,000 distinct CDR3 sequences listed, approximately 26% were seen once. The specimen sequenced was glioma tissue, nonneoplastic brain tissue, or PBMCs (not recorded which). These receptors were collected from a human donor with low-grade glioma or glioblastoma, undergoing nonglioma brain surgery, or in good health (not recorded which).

CDR3 nucleotides: TGTGCCAGCAGCCAAGATCCCGCCTTTCAGTTCTTC. It codes for CASSQDPAFQFF. The V and J genes are TRBV3-1 and TRBJ2-1; no clear D gene. Germline V gene sequence: CDR1 LGHDT, CDR2 YNNKEL (reference sequence). The CDR3 extends over 12 amino acids. Trimming removed 0 bases from V and 13 bases from J, with 10 bases in between.

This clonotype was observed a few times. Here the CDR3 reads CASSIGQAPEAFF. The CDR3 nucleotides read TGTGCCAGCAGCATAGGACAGGCCCCTGAAGCTTTCTTT. This sequence joins TRBV7-2 and TRBJ1-1; 7 nucleotides line up with TRBD1. The CDR3 runs to 13 residues. J was trimmed by 6 bases and V by 5 bases; bases with no gene match: 6. Germline V gives CDR1 SGHTA, CDR2 FQGNSA.

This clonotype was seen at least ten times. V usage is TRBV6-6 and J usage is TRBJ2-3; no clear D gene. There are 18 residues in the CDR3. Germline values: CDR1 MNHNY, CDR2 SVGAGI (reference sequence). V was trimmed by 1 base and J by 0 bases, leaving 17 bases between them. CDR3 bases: TGTGCCAGCAGTTACTACCCCGGTGGAGCGACTAGCACAGATACGCAGTATTTT. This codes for CASSYYPGGATSTDTQYF.

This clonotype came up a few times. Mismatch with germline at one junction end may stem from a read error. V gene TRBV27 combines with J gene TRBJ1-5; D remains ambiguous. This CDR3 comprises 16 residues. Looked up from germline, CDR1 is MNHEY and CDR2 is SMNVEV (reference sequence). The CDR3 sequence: CASSFAGPRSNRPQHF. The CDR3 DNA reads TGTGCCAGCAGTTTCGCGGGCCCACGGAGCAATCGGCCCCAGCATTTT.

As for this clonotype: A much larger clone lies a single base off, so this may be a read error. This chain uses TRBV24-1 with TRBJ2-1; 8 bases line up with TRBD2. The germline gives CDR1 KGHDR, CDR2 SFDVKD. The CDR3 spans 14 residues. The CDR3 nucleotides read TGTGCCAGCAGTCCAAGGACTAGCAGCAATGAGCAGTTCTTC. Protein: CASSPRTSSNEQFF.

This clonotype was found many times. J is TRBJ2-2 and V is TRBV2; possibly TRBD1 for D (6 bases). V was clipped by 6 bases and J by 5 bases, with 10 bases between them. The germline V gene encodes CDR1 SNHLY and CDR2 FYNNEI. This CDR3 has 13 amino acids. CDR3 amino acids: CASRLRGTGELFF. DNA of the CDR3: TGTGCCAGCAGACTCAGGGGAACCGGGGAGCTGTTTTTT.

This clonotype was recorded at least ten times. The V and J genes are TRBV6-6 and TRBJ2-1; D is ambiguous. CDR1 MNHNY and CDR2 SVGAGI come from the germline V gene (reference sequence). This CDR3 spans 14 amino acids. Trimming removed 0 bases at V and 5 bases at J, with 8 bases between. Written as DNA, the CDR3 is TGTGCCAGCAGTTACTCGAGAAGGGACAATGAGCAGTTCTTC. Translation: CASSYSRRDNEQFF.